This TCR beta chain was captured by sequencing in a study of patients and donors after allogeneic stem cell transplantation. This clonotype is large by share. One entry per CDR3 protein, called by TCRdb with MiXCR from the RT-PCR reads. The sample lists approximately 1,500 distinct CDR3 sequences; around 3.7% were seen once. The CDR3 consists of 13 residues. V gave up 0 bases and J gave up 10 bases, with 13 bases separating them. Germline V lookup: CDR1 GTSNPN, CDR2 SVGIG (reference sequence). V is TRBV30 and J is TRBJ2-1; the D gene could be TRBD1 or TRBD2 (5 bases each). The specimen was blood, either unsorted or a sorted T cell fraction (not recorded which). The clonotype originates from a human donor who was either an allogeneic HSCT recipient or a stem cell or donor lymphocyte infusion donor (not recorded which). It is not recorded whose cells these are; they may come from a transplant donor. The chain's CDR3 is CAWSVRTRGEQFF. CDR3 bases: TGTGCCTGGAGTGTACGGACAAGAGGGGAGCAGTTCTTC.